This T cell receptor beta chain emerged from a study of regulatory T cells in long-lasting Graves disease. Across the study: A definition of persistent Graves' disease required over 5 years of antithyroid drugs plus positive TSH receptor antibodies.

Construction of the TCR beta libraries employed iRepertoire HTBI primers in conjunction with Arm-PCR of CDR3 regions. Each CDR3 protein gets one entry after TCRdb re-called the multiplex PCR reads with MiXCR. The sample carries some 440,000 distinct CDR3 sequences, less than 25% recorded once. This clonotype has a count of ten or more. Its specificity is unknown. Time point here: persistent/refractory GD, antithyroid drugs over 5 years with positive TRAb. Generation of the TCR library employed RNA extracted from PBMCs. The CDR3 length is 15 residues. The germline V and J ends were trimmed by 5 bases and 5 bases, with 18 bases remaining between them. Germline V lookup: CDR1 SGHAT, CDR2 FQNNGV. Study-level findings and limits: Persistent Graves' patients possessed reduced TCR diversity relative to recently diagnosed ones.

The chain carries TRBV11-2 and TRBJ1-1; D possibly corresponds to TRBD1 (6 bases). Sequences were derived from peripheral blood mononuclear cells (PBMCs), sampled when the disease was refractory, from a patient treated with antithyroid drugs. The clonotype originates from a female donor with Graves disease. For the CDR3, the DNA is TGTGCCAGCAGCGTCCGGCCGGGGGCTTGGACTGAAGCTTTCTTT. Translating it yields CASSVRPGAWTEAFF.